This T cell receptor (beta chain) was recovered during a study of CD8 T cells in ankylosing spondylitis. Study outcomes and limitations: Reported data indicate significant enrichment of disease-linked clones within matched ankylosing spondylitis synovial fluid. A TCR beta motif made of under 10 highly homologous variants seemed typical of ankylosing spondylitis blood. Disease-linked clones were CD8+ and relatively rare in peripheral blood.

In making TCR beta libraries, quantitative 5'-RACE with molecular barcodes was used. MiXCR, applied by TCRdb to the 5' RACE reads, yields one record per CDR3 protein. The table records approximately 150,000 distinct CDR3 sequences, approximately 9.9% of them present only once. This clonotype appeared a few times. As yet, its antigen is unknown. Between the trimmed V and J ends, which lost 6 bases and 2 bases, there was a span of 17 bases. The CDR3 runs to 15 residues. Looked up from germline, CDR1 is MNHEY and CDR2 is SMNVEV (reference sequence). Sequencing input: blood, either unsorted or a sorted T cell fraction (not recorded which). The rearrangement joins TRBV27 to TRBJ2-7; D might be TRBD2 (7 bases). The receptor was isolated from a female donor with ankylosing spondylitis or in good health (not recorded which). CDR3 DNA: TGTGCCAGCAGCGCCGGGGCGGGGGCCACCTACGAGCAGTACTTC. Its translation: CASSAGAGATYEQYF.